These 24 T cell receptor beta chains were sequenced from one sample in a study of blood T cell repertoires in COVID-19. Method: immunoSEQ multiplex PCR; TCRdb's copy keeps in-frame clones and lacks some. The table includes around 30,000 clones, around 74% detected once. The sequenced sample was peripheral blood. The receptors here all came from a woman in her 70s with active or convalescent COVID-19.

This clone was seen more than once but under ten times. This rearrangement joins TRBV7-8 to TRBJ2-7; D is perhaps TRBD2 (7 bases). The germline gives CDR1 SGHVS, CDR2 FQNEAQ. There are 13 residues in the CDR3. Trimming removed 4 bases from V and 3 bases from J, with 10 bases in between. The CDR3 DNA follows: TGTGCCAGCAGCTACGGGGGGCTCTACGAGCAGTACTTC. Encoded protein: CASSYGGLYEQYF.

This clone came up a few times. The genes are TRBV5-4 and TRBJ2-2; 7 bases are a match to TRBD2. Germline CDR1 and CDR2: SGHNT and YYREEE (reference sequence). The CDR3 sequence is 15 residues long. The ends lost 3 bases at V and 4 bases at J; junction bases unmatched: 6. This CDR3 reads CASSWWEGRTGELFF. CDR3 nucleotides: TGTGCCAGCAGCTGGTGGGAGGGCCGCACCGGGGAGCTGTTTTTT.

CDR3 amino acids: CASRNRGQGQPQHF. In DNA, the CDR3 is TGTGCCAGCAGGAATAGGGGGCAAGGTCAGCCCCAGCATTTT. The chain links TRBV28 to TRBJ1-5, with 7 bases lining up with TRBD1. This CDR3 is built from 14 residues. The V gene's germline CDR1 is MDHEN and CDR2 SYDVKM. V dropped 6 bases and J dropped 6; count of bases not matched to a gene: 8.

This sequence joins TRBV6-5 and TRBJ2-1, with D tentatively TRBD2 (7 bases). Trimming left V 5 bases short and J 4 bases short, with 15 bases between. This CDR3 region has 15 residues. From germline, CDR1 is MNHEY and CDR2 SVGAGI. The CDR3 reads CASSLGGGPYNEQFF. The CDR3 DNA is TGTGCCAGCAGTCTAGGGGGAGGGCCGTACAATGAGCAGTTCTTC.

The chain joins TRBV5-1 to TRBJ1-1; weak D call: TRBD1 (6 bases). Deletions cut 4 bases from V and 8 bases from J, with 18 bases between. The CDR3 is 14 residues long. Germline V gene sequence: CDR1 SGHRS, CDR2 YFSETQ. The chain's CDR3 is CASSRGASFREAFF. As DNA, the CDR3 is TGCGCCAGCAGCCGGGGGGCTAGTTTCCGAGAAGCTTTCTTT.

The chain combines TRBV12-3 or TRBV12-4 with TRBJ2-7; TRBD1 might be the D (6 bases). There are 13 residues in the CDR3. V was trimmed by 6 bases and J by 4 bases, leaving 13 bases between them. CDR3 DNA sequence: TGTGCCAGCAGCCAAACAGGGTCTTACGAGCAGTACTTC. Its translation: CASSQTGSYEQYF.

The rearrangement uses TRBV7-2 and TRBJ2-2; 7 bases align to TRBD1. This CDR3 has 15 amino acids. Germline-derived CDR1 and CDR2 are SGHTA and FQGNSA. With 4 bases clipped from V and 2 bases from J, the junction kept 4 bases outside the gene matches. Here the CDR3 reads CASSWGQQNTGELFF. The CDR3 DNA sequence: TGTGCCAGCAGCTGGGGACAGCAAAACACCGGGGAGCTGTTTTTT.

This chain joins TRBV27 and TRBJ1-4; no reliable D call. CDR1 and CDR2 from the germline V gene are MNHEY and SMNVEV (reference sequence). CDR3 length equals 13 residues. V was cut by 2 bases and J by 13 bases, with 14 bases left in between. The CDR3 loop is CASSLSGGEGLFF. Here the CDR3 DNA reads TGTGCCAGCAGTTTAAGTGGTGGGGAGGGACTGTTTTTT.

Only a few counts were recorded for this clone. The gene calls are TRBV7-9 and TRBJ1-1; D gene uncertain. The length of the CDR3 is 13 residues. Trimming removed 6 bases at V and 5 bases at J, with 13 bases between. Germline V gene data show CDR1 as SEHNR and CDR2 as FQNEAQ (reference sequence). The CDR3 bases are TGTGCCAGCAGGGAGGGTAGCTTGACTGAAGCTTTCTTT. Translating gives CASREGSLTEAFF.

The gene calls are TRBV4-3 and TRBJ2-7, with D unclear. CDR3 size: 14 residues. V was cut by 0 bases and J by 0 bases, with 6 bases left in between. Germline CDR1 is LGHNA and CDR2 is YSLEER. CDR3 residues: CASSQDLSSYEQYF. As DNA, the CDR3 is TGCGCCAGCAGCCAAGACCTCAGCTCCTACGAGCAGTACTTC.

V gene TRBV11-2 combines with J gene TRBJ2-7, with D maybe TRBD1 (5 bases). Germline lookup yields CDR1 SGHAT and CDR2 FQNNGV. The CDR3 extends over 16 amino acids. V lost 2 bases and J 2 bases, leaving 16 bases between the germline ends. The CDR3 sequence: CASSLFARTRTYEQYF. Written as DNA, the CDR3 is TGTGCCAGCAGCTTATTTGCCCGGACACGGACCTACGAGCAGTACTTC.

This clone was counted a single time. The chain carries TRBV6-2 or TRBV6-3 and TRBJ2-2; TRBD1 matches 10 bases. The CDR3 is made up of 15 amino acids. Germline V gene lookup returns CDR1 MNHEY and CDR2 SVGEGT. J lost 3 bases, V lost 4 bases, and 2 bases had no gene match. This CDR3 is CASSWTGGDTGELFF. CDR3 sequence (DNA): TGTGCCAGCAGTTGGACAGGGGGTGACACCGGGGAGCTGTTTTTT.

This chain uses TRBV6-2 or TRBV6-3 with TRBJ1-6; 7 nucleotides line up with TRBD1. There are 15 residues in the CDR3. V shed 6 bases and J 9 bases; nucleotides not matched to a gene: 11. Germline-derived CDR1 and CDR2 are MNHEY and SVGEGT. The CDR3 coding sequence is TGTGCCAGCAGCGACCCAGGGGGAAGTTTTTCACCCCTCCACTTT. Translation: CASSDPGGSFSPLHF.

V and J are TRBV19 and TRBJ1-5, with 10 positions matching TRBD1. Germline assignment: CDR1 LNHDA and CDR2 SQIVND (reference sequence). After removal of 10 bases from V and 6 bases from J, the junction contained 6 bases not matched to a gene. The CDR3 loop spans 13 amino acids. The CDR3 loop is CAISRDRGQPQHF. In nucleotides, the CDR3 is TGTGCCATCAGTAGGGACAGGGGTCAGCCCCAGCATTTT.

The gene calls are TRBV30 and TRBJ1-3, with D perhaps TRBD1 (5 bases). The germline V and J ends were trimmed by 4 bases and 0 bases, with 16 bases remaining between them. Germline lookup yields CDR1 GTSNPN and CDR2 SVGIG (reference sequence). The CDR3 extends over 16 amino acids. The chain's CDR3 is CAWKYTGLLSGNTIYF. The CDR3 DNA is TGTGCCTGGAAATATACAGGCTTACTCTCTGGAAACACCATATATTTT.

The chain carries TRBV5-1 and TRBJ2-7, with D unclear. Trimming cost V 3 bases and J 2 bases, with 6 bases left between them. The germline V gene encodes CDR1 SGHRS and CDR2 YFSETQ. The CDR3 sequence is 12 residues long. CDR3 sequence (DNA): TGCGCCAGCAGCTCCCTCGCCTACGAGCAGTACTTC. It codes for CASSSLAYEQYF.

CDR3 sequence reads: CASSWGTGAYEQYF. CDR3 coding DNA: TGTGCCAGCAGCTGGGGGACAGGGGCCTACGAGCAGTACTTC. This chain uses TRBV5-4 with TRBJ2-7; 10 positions agree with TRBD1. This CDR3 is 14 amino acids long. The germline CDR1 and CDR2 sequences are SGHNT and YYREEE (reference sequence). The V gene end was trimmed by 3 bases and the J gene end by 2 bases; junction bases not matched to a gene: 2. The complete variable domain, with remaining parts taken from reference TRBV5-4 and TRBJ2-7, reads ETGVTQSPTHLIKTRGQQVTLRCSSQSGHNTVSWYQQALGQGPQFIFQYYREEENGRGNFPPRFSGLQFPNYSSELNVNALELDDSALYLCASSWGTGAYEQYFGPGTRLTVT.

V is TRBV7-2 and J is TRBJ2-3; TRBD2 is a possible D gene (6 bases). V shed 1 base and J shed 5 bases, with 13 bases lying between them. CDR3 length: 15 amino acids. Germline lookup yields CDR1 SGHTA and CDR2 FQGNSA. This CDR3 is CASSLEGAAGDTQYF. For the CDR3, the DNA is TGTGCCAGCAGCTTAGAAGGGGCAGCGGGAGATACGCAGTATTTT. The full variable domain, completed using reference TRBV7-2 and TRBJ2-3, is GAGVSQSPSNKVTEKGKDVELRCDPISGHTALYWYRQSLGQGLEFLIYFQGNSAPDKSGLPSDRFSAERTGGSVSTLTIQRTQQEDSAVYLCASSLEGAAGDTQYFGPGTRLTVL.

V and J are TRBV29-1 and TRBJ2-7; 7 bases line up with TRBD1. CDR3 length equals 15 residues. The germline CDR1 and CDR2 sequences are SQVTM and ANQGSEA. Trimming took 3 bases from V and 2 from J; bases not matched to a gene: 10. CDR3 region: CSVDVRQGVTYEQYF. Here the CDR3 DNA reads TGCAGCGTTGACGTTCGGCAGGGGGTCACCTACGAGCAGTACTTC.

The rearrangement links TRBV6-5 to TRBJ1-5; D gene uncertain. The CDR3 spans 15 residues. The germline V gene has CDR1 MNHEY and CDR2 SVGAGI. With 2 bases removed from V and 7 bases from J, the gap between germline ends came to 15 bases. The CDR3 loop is CASSYHSGADQPQHF. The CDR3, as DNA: TGTGCCAGCAGTTACCACTCTGGAGCGGACCAGCCCCAGCATTTT.

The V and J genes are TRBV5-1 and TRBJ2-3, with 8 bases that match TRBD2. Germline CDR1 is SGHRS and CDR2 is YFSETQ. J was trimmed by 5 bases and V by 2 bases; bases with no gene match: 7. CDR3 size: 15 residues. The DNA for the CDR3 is TGCGCCAGCAGCTTATTAGCGGGGAGGGGAGATACGCAGTATTTT. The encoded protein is CASSLLAGRGDTQYF.

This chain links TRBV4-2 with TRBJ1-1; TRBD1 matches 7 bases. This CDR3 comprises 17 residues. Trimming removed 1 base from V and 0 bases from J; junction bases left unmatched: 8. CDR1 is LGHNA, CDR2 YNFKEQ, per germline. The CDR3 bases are TGTGCCAGCAGCCAAGTGAAGGGGGGACAGATGAACACTGAAGCTTTCTTT. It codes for CASSQVKGGQMNTEAFF.

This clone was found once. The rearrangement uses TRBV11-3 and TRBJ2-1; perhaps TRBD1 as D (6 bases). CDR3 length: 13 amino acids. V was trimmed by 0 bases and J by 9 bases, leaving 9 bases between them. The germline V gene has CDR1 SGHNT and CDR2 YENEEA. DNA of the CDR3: TGTGCCAGCAGCTTAGAGGACAGTAGTGAGCAGTTCTTC. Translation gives CASSLEDSSEQFF.

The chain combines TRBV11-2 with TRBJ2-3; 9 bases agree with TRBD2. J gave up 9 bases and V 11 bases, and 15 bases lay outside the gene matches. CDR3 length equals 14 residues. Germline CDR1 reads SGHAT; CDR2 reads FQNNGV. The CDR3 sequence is CAGRASGALSTQYF. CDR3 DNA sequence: TGTGCCGGTCGGGCTAGCGGGGCCCTGAGCACGCAGTATTTT.